This T cell receptor (beta chain) stems from a study of shared clonotypes between healthy human individuals (dated by TCRdb to about 2020). Study-level background: Three men and a couple of women, aged 18 to 49 years, made up the cohort. To increase sequencing depth and limit assay-specific biases, TCR repertoire library preparation and sequencing were carried out by different laboratories using diverse techniques. Between about 0.8 and 9 billion PBMCs per donor were obtained by leukapheresis. For each donor, three plates each were used for CD4 naive and CD4 memory, two plates were used for CD8 naive, and one plate was used for CD8 memory. Blood TCR repertoires of five healthy adults were deeply sequenced to estimate repertoire size and the extent of clonotype sharing between individuals.

CD8 naive samples consisted of CD45RO-negative cells that were positively selected for CCR7, yielding a CD45RA+CCR7+ population without TemRA cells. The donors were healthy, HIV-negative adults with no recently reported acute infections or vaccinations. Every donor was a Caucasian adult living in Nashville, Tennessee, USA. After blood collection by leukapheresis, PBMCs were isolated using Ficoll-Histopaque density gradient centrifugation and then cryopreserved in the vapor phase of liquid nitrogen. Analytical flow cytometry was used to check the purity and quantity of each magnetically sorted T cell population. Each sorted fraction had its genomic DNA isolated and then quantified by UV absorbance on a Nanodrop 2000c. What the research found in general, with its limitations: Because the study included only a small number of donors, the genetic and exposure-history diversity represented was limited. Sharing across a few donors was observed for about 5% of naive CD4, 3% to 3.5% of naive CD8, 2.3% of memory CD4, and about 0.39% of memory CD8 clonotypes. Pairwise subsampling indicated that sequencing depth was expected to affect the degree of clonotype sharing among donors. Higher generation probabilities were observed for clonotypes shared by all four sorted-subset donors than for non-shared clonotypes. Even with the large sequencing depth, rarefaction of the sorted-subset datasets indicated that sequencing was incomplete. Naive subsets generally had larger estimated clonotype richness than memory subsets did. Sampling was limited to blood, and TCR repertoires in tissue likely differ from TCR repertoires in blood.

As encoded in the germline V gene, CDR1 is MDHEN while CDR2 is SYDVKM. V loses 2 bases of germline sequence and J loses 4 bases, and the interval between the two ends is 11 bases. Taken from cysteine to phenylalanine, the CDR3 has 14 residues. The read is trimmed to its CDR3 DNA, 42 bases read in frame from base 1. Worth noting for this clone: Its antigen remains undetermined. No much larger clonotype is one base removed from it; base qualities were not supplied.

Using the deep immunoSEQ assay, TCR CDR3 regions were amplified from genomic DNA by multiplex PCR. Extracted genomic DNA from each cell subset was spread evenly across all wells of several immunoSEQ 96-well plates, with each plate serving as a replicate. Each replicate PCR for sorted subsets received about 220 ng genomic DNA, equal to roughly 30,000 T cell genomes. Purified libraries were measured with a Qubit 3.0 fluorometer, size-checked on a Bioanalyzer 2100, and measured again with the KAPA Library Quantification kit. Every immunoSEQ 96-well plate was sequenced on a dedicated single-read 150-cycle Illumina NextSeq 550 flow cell. The paper's data handling went like this. The immunoSEQ output contained only junctional sequences without quality scores, so filtering could not match that applied to full-length reads. To assign V/J genes and CDR3, sequences were annotated against IMGT germline references using PyIR, a Python wrapper for IgBLAST v1.9. Reads were removed for weak V/J assignments (E-value above 1e-6), missing CDR3, stop codons, out-of-frame junctions, or ambiguous translated residues. V3J clonotypes were defined by identical inferred V gene, J gene, and CDR3 amino acid sequence. To compute the percentage overlap between repertoires, the number of shared unique clonotypes was divided by the size of the smaller repertoire. Three approaches were used to assess repertoire richness: RTK rarefaction, the Chao1 estimator, and Recon v2.1 estimates of unobserved clonotypes. OLGA was used to compute generation probabilities for all TCRbeta clonotypes that the gDNA method yielded from several donors. Here the immuneACCESS table is served through TCRdb, limited to in-frame sequences with V and J called. Missing clones are a known gap in these copies; in checked studies unresolved V genes cover under half, and the rest lacks a known reason. V and J calls and clone size follow that table, whereas D and trimming were derived from the DNA. Within this sample are a few million clones, with around 95% of them counted one time only. The top ten clones comprise approximately 1.7% of the sample.

This receptor was obtained from a man younger than 35 in good health. Some clones in this sample may be carry-over from other donors' samples. Here the chain combines TRBV28 and TRBJ1-1; the D gene cannot be resolved reliably. Sequencing was done on a sample of naive CD8+ T cells from PBMCs. Reading the label with the study, this specimen's cell subset or site is: CD45RA+CCR7+. The DNA is as follows: TGTGCCAGCAGTTTAAACCCTGCGGGCACTGAAGCTTTCTTT. Its translation reads: CASSLNPAGTEAFF.